This T cell receptor (beta chain) was identified during a study of blood T cells in healthy people across ages. General study findings and limits: The recorded TCR beta diversity per million T cells decreased in a roughly linear manner with age. Long-lived donors exceeded aged donors in naive CD4+ cells and diversity. Lack of knowledge of donor CMV status possibly confounded expanded clonotype changes. Naive T cell percentage showed a strong correlation with TCR beta diversity.

This clonotype appeared many times. The antigen is undetermined. The germline gives CDR1 SGHRS, CDR2 YFSETQ. V was clipped by 7 bases and J by 2 bases; unmatched bases: 4. CDR3 length equals 14 residues. Then a second PCR, running roughly 7 to 11 cycles, was carried out with a sample-barcoded 5' primer and a J-beta primer mix. Each CDR3 protein is one row after TCRdb ran MiXCR on the 5' RACE reads. The repertoire includes some 1,800,000 distinct CDR3 sequences, roughly two fifths of them detected once, and 20% to 25% sits in the top ten. This TCR derives from a human donor in good health. V usage is TRBV5-1 and J usage is TRBJ2-1; 9 bases align to TRBD1. Sequencing was performed on blood. CDR3 sequence reads: CASSGQGTYNEQFF. The DNA for the CDR3 is TGCGCCAGCTCGGGACAGGGCACCTACAATGAGCAGTTCTTC.